The TCR beta chain under discussion was sequenced for a study of OX40 agonist ivuxolimab in advanced cancers. Across the whole study: Every 2 weeks, ivuxolimab was infused into the patients intravenously at between 0.01 and 10 mg/kg.

There are 13 residues in the CDR3. The V end was cut by 0 bases, the J end by 9 bases, with 10 bases between. Germline V gene sequence: CDR1 SGDLS, CDR2 YYNGEE. The data were produced by immunoSEQ multiplex PCR, yet TCRdb's version contains in-frame clones alone and is incomplete. The table shows more than 25,000 clones, with roughly 80% occurring only once. The rearrangement uses TRBV9 and TRBJ2-1, with D unclear. The sample here was CD4+ or CD8+ T cells sorted from blood, taken in a trial of the OX40 agonist ivuxolimab. The sequence was obtained from an adult with an advanced solid tumor such as melanoma, head and neck, liver or kidney cancer. CDR3 sequence: CASSVVSGSEQFF. In DNA form, the CDR3 reads TGTGCCAGCAGCGTAGTGTCGGGTAGTGAGCAGTTCTTC.